These 13 T cell receptor beta chains were sequenced from one sample in a study of T cell responses to AZD1222 COVID-19 vaccine. The assay was immunoSEQ multiplex PCR, and TCRdb's table has in-frame clones only and misses some. The data show 95,000 to 110,000 clones, with roughly 88% seen just once and around 4.8% held by the top ten. The material sequenced was peripheral blood, taken on day 0 of AZD1222 vaccination. The receptors were sampled from an adult in good health.

The rearrangement links TRBV29-1 to TRBJ1-1, with a possible D match to TRBD1 (5 bases). Germline V gene sequence: CDR1 SQVTM, CDR2 ANQGSEA. This CDR3 is built from 15 residues. The V gene lost 5 bases and the J gene lost 1 base, with 17 bases spanning the gap. The CDR3 reads CSVKRTRATNTEAFF. CDR3 nucleotide sequence: TGCAGCGTTAAGAGGACCAGGGCCACGAACACTGAAGCTTTCTTT.

The chain recombines TRBV30 with TRBJ1-2; D may be TRBD1 (5 bases). V was pared by 0 bases and J by 6 bases, with 11 bases between. The CDR3 totals 13 residues. Germline loops: CDR1 GTSNPN, CDR2 SVGIG (reference sequence). This chain's CDR3 is CAWSVTRTHGYTF. For the CDR3, the DNA is TGTGCCTGGAGTGTTACTCGGACACATGGCTACACCTTC.

The chain employs TRBV15 and TRBJ1-5, with 7 bases identical to TRBD1. The V segment lost 6 bases and the J segment 2 bases; nucleotides outside the gene matches: 4. Germline V gene sequence: CDR1 LNHNV, CDR2 YYDKDF (reference sequence). This CDR3 spans 14 amino acids. Here the CDR3 reads CATSRDRGNQPQHF. In nucleotides, the CDR3 is TGTGCCACCAGTCGAGACAGGGGCAATCAGCCCCAGCATTTT.

The sample holds one count of this clone. This sequence joins TRBV29-1 and TRBJ2-1, with D tentatively TRBD1 (5 bases). CDR1 SQVTM and CDR2 ANQGSEA come from the germline V gene. Trimming stripped 7 bases from V and 5 bases from J, with 6 bases between. The CDR3 length is 10 residues. The CDR3 loop reads CSGGNNEQFF. The CDR3 DNA reads TGCAGCGGGGGCAACAATGAGCAGTTCTTC.

The CDR3 coding sequence is TGTGCCAGTAGTATAGGTCCAGGGTCGAAGAGGGGCTACACCTTC. Its protein product is CASSIGPGSKRGYTF. This sequence joins TRBV19 and TRBJ1-2, with D possibly being TRBD1 (5 bases). Trimming took 1 base from V and 8 from J, leaving 17 bases between them. Germline V lookup: CDR1 LNHDA, CDR2 SQIVND (reference sequence). The CDR3 has 15 amino acids.

The V call is TRBV29-1, the J call TRBJ1-2; 9 bases fit TRBD1. The germline V gene has CDR1 SQVTM and CDR2 ANQGSEA. The CDR3 loop spans 13 amino acids. V lost 5 bases to trimming and J lost 5 bases; unmatched junction nucleotides: 6. Here the CDR3 DNA reads TGCAGCGTTTATAGGACAGGGGAGTATGGCTACACCTTC. Translating gives CSVYRTGEYGYTF.

This chain links TRBV21-1 with TRBJ1-6; the table names TRBD1, a call not compared with the DNA. TRBV21-1 is designated a pseudogene. The CDR3 contains 16 residues. DNA of the CDR3: TGTGCCAGCAGCCCCCAGGGGACAGGGCGCAATTCACCCCTCCACTTT. Translating gives CASSPQGTGRNSPLHF.

This chain connects TRBV5-4 to TRBJ1-1; D unclear. CDR1 SGHNT and CDR2 YYREEE come from the germline V gene (reference sequence). Trimming took 3 bases from V and 3 from J, leaving 12 bases between them. The CDR3 has 14 amino acids. The CDR3, as DNA: TGTGCCAGCAGCTCCTGGGATTCTCACACTGAAGCTTTCTTT. Its translation is CASSSWDSHTEAFF.

The chain links TRBV12-2 to TRBJ1-6; the table's D call, TRBD1, was not checked against the DNA. TRBV12-2 is deemed a pseudogene. The CDR3 contains 14 residues. CDR3 region: CASRLAGELSPLHF. The CDR3, as DNA: TGTGCAAGTCGCTTGGCAGGGGAACTATCACCCCTCCACTTT.

The chain recombines TRBV30 with TRBJ1-3, with D possibly TRBD1 on 5 matching bases. The germline CDR1 and CDR2 sequences are GTSNPN and SVGIG (reference sequence). The CDR3 is 14 amino acids. V lost 0 bases to trimming and J lost 6 bases, with 12 bases between them. The CDR3 nucleotides read TGTGCCTGGAGTGTAGGGCAGGGCGAAAACACCATATATTTT. It is translated as CAWSVGQGENTIYF.

The rearrangement joins TRBV6-5 to TRBJ2-1; 8 bases map to TRBD1. V lost 7 bases to trimming and J lost 0 bases; unmatched junction nucleotides: 5. The CDR3 sequence is 15 residues long. Germline CDR1 reads MNHEY; CDR2 reads SVGAGI. CDR3 nucleotides: TGTGCCAGCAACCGAGACAGGGGCTCCTACAATGAGCAGTTCTTC. This sequence encodes CASNRDRGSYNEQFF.

This clone turned up a few times. The chain is built from TRBV7-9 and TRBJ2-7; 9 bases agree with TRBD1. In germline, CDR1 is SEHNR, CDR2 FQNEAQ (reference sequence). With 1 base clipped from V and 5 bases from J, the junction kept 6 bases outside the gene matches. This CDR3 is built from 15 residues. CDR3 nucleotide sequence: TGTGCCAGCAGCTTAGGGGGAGGGACAGGGAACGAGCAGTACTTC. This translates into CASSLGGGTGNEQYF.

This rearrangement joins TRBV29-1 to TRBJ1-2; no firm D call. Per germline, CDR1 SQVTM and CDR2 ANQGSEA. Trimming left V 0 bases short and J 4 bases short, with 15 bases between. There are 15 residues in the CDR3. In DNA, the CDR3 is TGCAGCGTTGAAGATCAGGTTGGGCAGGTCTATGGCTACACCTTC. Protein sequence: CSVEDQVGQVYGYTF.